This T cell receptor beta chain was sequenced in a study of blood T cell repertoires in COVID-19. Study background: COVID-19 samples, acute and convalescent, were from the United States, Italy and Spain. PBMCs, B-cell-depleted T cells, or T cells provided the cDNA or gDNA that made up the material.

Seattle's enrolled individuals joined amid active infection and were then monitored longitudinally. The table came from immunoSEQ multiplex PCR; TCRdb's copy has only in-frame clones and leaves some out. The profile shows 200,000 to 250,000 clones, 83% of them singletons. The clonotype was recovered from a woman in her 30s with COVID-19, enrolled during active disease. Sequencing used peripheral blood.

The CDR3 protein is CASSQLVTNTGELFF. Written as DNA, the CDR3 is TGTGCCAGCAGCCAATTAGTGACGAACACCGGGGAGCTGTTTTTT. The genes are TRBV3-1 (or the pseudogene TRBV3-2) and TRBJ2-2; no definite D call. The CDR3 sequence is 15 residues long. Germline CDR1 LGHDT, CDR2 YNNKEL (reference sequence). The V end was cut by 2 bases, the J end by 0 bases, with 7 bases between.